This T cell receptor (beta chain) was sequenced for a study of response to subunit inactivated influenza vaccine (dated by TCRdb to 2016 to 2019). For context, the study as a whole: Deep quantitative profiling of the T cell receptor repertoire was used in the study to follow responses to a trivalent subunit inactivated influenza vaccine.

Receptors were amplified or captured by RT-PCR. The reads were generated on an Illumina HiSeq 2500. The public sequencing data were trimmed at Q25 with fastp and processed into clonotypes with MiXCR by TCRdb, which kept only in-frame beta chains. One record per CDR3 amino acid sequence lists the most common genes and DNA. This sample has over 150,000 distinct CDR3 sequences in its table, and approximately 8.7% of those were observed once. About a tenth of the sample comes from the top ten. This clonotype was seen ten or more times. The target of this receptor is not known. The record has no base qualities; no much larger clone is one base away. Study-level results and caveats: It was suggested by the authors that each seasonal influenza vaccination may recruit only a limited number of new T cells.

The CDR1 and CDR2 encoded by the germline V gene are MGHDK and SYGVNS. The CDR3 sequence holds 13 residues, the cysteine and phenylalanine included. Only the CDR3 portion is preserved as DNA: 39 bases, with reading frame beginning at the first base. V lost 6 bases and J lost 3 bases; the stretch between them is 11 bases long. This chain is built from TRBV25-1 and TRBJ1-1, and perhaps TRBD1 as D gene, on 6 matching bases. The TCR was taken from a man aged 45-60 years who received an inactivated influenza vaccine. Donor details come from another sample of the same person, matched by shared clones. Source: non-naive T cells sorted from PBMCs, taken on the day of vaccination. In light of the paper, this sample's cell subset or site label describes: memory T cell fraction. The CDR3 here reads CASREDSYTEAFF. The DNA sequence is TGTGCCAGCAGAGAGGACAGTTACACTGAAGCTTTCTTT.